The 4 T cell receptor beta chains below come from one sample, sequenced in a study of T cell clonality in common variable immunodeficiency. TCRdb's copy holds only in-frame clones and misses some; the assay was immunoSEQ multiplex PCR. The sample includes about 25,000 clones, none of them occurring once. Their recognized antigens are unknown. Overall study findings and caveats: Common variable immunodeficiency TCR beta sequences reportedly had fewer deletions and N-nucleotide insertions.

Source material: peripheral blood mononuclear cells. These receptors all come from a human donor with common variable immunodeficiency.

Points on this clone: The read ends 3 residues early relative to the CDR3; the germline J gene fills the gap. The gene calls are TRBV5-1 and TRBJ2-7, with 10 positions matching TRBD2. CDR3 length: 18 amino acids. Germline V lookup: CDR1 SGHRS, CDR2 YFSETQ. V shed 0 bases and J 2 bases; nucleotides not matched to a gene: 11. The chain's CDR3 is CASSLDLLGLAATYEQYF. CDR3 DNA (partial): TGCGCCAGCAGCTTGGACCTCCTTGGACTAGCGGCAACCTACGAG.

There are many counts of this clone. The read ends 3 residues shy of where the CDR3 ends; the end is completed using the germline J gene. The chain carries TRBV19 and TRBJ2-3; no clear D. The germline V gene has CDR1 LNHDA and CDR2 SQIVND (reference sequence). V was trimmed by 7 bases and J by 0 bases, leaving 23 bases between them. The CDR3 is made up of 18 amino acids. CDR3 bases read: TGTGCCAGTAATGGGTGGCAGAAGACTGATACTAGCACAGATACG. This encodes CASNGWQKTDTSTDT. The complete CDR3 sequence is CASNGWQKTDTSTDTQYF. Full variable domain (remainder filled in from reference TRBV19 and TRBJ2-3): DGGITQSPKYLFRKEGQNVTLSCEQNLNHDAMYWYRQDPGQGLRLIYYSQIVNDFQKGDIAEGYSVSREKKESFPLTVTSAQKNPTAFYLCASNGWQKTDTSTDTQYFGPGTRLTVL.

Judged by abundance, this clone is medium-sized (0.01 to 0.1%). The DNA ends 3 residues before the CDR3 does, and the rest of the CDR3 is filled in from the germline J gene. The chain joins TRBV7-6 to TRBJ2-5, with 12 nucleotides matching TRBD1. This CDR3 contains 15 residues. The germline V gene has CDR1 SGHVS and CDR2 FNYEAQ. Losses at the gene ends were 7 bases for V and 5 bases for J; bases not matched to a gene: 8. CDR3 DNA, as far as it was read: TGTGCCAGCACTTTGGGGACAGGGGGCAGGGAGACC. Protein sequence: CASTLGTGGRET. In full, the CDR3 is CASTLGTGGRETQYF.

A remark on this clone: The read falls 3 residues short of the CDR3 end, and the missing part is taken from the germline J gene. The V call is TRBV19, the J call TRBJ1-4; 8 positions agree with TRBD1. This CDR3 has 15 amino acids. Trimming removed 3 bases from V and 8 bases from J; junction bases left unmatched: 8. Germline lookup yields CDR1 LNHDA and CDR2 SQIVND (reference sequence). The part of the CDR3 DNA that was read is TGTGCCAGTAGTATCGGTGGACAGGGCGGCGAAAAA. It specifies CASSIGGQGGEK. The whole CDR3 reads CASSIGGQGGEKLFF.